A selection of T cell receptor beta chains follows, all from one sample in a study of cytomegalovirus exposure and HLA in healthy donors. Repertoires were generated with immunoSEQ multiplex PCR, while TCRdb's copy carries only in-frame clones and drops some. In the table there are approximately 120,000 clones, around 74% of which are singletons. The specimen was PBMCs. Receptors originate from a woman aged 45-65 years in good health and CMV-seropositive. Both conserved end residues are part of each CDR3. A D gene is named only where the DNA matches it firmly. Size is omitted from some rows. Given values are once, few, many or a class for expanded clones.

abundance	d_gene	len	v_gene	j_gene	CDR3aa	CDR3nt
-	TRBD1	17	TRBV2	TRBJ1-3	CASNPDRTGLSGNTIYF	TGTGCCAGCAATCCTGATCGGACAGGGCTTTCTGGAAACACCATATATTTT
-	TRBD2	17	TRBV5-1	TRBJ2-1	CASSASSGGAQYNEQFF	TGCGCCAGCAGCGCATCTAGCGGGGGGGCCCAATACAATGAGCAGTTCTTC
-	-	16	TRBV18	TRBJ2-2	CASSPRKAGYTGELFF	TGTGCCAGCTCACCACGGAAGGCAGGGTACACCGGGGAGCTGTTTTTT
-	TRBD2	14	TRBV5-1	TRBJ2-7	CASSLRGRGSEQYF	TGCGCCAGCAGCTTGCGGGGGAGGGGATCCGAGCAGTACTTC
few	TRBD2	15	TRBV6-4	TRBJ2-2	CASSDEYGGSKELFF	TGTGCCAGCAGCGACGAGTACGGGGGGTCGAAGGAGCTGTTTTTT
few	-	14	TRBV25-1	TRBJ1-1	CASSEQGGNTEAFF	TGTGCCAGCAGTGAACAGGGCGGGAACACTGAAGCTTTCTTT
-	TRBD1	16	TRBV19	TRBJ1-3	CASGQGIKIGGNTIYF	TGTGCCTCGGGACAGGGTATCAAAATTGGTGGAAACACCATATATTTT
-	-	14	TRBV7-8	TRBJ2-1	CASSFDSSYNEQFF	TGTGCCAGCAGCTTTGACAGTTCCTACAATGAGCAGTTCTTC
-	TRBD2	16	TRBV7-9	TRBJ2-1	CASSLIGVGGADEQFF	TGTGCCAGCAGCTTAATTGGGGTCGGGGGGGCAGATGAGCAGTTCTTC
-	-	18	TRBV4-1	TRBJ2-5	CASSQGPLNARVSETQYF	TGCGCCAGCAGCCAAGGCCCCCTAAACGCGAGGGTCTCAGAGACCCAGTACTTC
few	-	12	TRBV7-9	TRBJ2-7	CSSSIIYYEQYF	TGTTCCAGCAGCATAATATACTACGAGCAGTACTTC
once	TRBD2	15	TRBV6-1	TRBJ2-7	CASSGLSGGRYEQYF	TGTGCCAGCAGTGGCCTTAGCGGGGGACGATACGAGCAGTACTTC
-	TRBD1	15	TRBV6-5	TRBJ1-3	CASGRGQGPGNTIYF	TGTGCCAGCGGTAGGGGGCAAGGGCCTGGAAACACCATATATTTT
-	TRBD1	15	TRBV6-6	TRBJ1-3	CASTADRGSGNTIYF	TGTGCCAGCACCGCGGACAGGGGTTCTGGAAACACCATATATTTT
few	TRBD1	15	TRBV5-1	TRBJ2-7	CASSFTDRTSYEQYF	TGCGCCAGCAGCTTTACGGACAGGACCTCCTACGAGCAGTACTTC
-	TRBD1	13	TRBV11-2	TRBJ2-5	CASSAWDSETQYF	TGTGCCAGCAGCGCATGGGACAGCGAGACCCAGTACTTC
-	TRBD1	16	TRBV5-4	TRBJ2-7	CASSSRTGAYRYEQYF	TGTGCCAGCAGCTCACGTACAGGGGCCTATCGTTACGAGCAGTACTTC
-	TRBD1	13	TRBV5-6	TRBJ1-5	CASSGTGNQPQHF	TGTGCCAGCAGCGGGACAGGGAATCAGCCCCAGCATTTT
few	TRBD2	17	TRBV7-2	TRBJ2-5	CASSLVGSGAPQETQYF	TGTGCCAGCAGCTTAGTTGGTAGCGGGGCACCCCAAGAGACCCAGTACTTC
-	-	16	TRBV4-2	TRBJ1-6	CASSQVAGGQNSPLHF	TGTGCCAGCAGCCAAGTCGCGGGGGGCCAGAATTCACCCCTCCACTTT
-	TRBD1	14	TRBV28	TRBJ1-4	CASSLQQGREKLFF	TGTGCCAGCAGTTTGCAACAGGGGAGAGAAAAACTGTTTTTT
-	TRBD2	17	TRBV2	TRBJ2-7	CASRRRLAGAGSYEQYF	TGTGCCAGCAGAAGAAGACTAGCGGGGGCGGGCTCCTACGAGCAGTACTTC
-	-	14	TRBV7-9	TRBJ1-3	CASSLPGDGNTIYF	TGTGCCAGCAGCTTACCAGGGGATGGAAACACCATATATTTT
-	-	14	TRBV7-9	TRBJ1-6	CASGGATYNSPLHF	TGTGCCAGCGGGGGGGCAACCTATAATTCACCCCTCCACTTT
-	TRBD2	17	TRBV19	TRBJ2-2	CASSTDLAGGSTGELFF	TGTGCCAGTAGTACCGACTTAGCGGGGGGGTCCACCGGGGAGCTGTTTTTT
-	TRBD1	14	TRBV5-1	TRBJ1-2	CASTRTGDAYGYTF	TGCGCCAGCACCCGGACAGGGGACGCCTATGGCTACACCTTC
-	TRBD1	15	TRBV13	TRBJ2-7	CASTPPGTGIDEQYF	TGTGCCAGCACTCCACCCGGGACAGGGATCGACGAGCAGTACTTC
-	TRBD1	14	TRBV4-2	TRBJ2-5	CASSPGQGLQTQYF	TGTGCCAGCAGCCCGGGACAGGGGCTACAGACCCAGTACTTC
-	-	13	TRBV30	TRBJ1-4	CAWTQGGYEKLFF	TGTGCCTGGACCCAAGGCGGGTATGAAAAACTGTTTTTT
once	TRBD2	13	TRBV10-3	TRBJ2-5	CAISSGVGETQYF	TGTGCCATCAGTAGCGGGGTGGGGGAGACCCAGTACTTC
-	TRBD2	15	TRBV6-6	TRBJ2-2	CASSWSGGHAGELFF	TGTGCCAGCAGTTGGAGCGGGGGCCACGCCGGGGAGCTGTTTTTT
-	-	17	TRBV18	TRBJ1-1	CASSPPRLGVMNTEAFF	TGTGCCAGCTCACCACCGAGGCTCGGGGTGATGAACACTGAAGCTTTCTTT
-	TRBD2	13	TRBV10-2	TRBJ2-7	CASFSGDSYEQYF	TGCGCCAGCTTTAGCGGGGACTCCTACGAGCAGTACTTC